Each of the 24 T cell receptor beta chains below was sequenced from the same sample in a study of identical twins. TCRdb independently ran MiXCR on the 5' RACE reads; one entry per CDR3 protein. The data hold hundreds of thousands of distinct CDR3 sequences, with about 9.4% observed a single time. This same sample was also taken into another study, of yellow fever vaccine responses in identical twins.

The sample taken for sequencing was PBMCs. The source is a woman aged 18 to 35 in good health.

There are many counts of this clonotype. Here the CDR3 DNA reads TGTGCCACCAGTAGGAGCGGGAGAAATGAGCAGTTCTTC. As protein: CATSRSGRNEQFF. J is TRBJ2-1 and V is TRBV24-1, with 8 positions matching TRBD2. This CDR3 comprises 13 residues. Losses at the gene ends were 6 bases for V and 7 bases for J; bases not matched to a gene: 4. CDR1 is KGHDR, CDR2 SFDVKD, per germline.

This clonotype was seen repeatedly, ten times or more. V usage is TRBV5-1 and J usage is TRBJ2-4; TRBD1 is a possible D gene (6 bases). The V gene's germline CDR1 is SGHRS and CDR2 YFSETQ. Trimming left V 0 bases short and J 4 bases short, with 14 bases between. The CDR3 totals 16 residues. CDR3 sequence reads: CASSLARDRSKNIQYF. The DNA of the CDR3 is TGCGCCAGCAGCTTGGCCCGAGACAGGTCTAAAAACATTCAGTACTTC. Full variable domain (missing parts from reference TRBV5-1 and TRBJ2-4): KAGVTQTPRYLIKTRGQQVTLSCSPISGHRSVSWYQQTPGQGLQFLFEYFSETQRNKGNFPGRFSGRQFSNSRSEMNVSTLELGDSALYLCASSLARDRSKNIQYFGAGTRLSVL.

The J gene is TRBJ2-5, the V gene TRBV20-1; D is undetermined. Trimming removed 3 bases from V and 4 bases from J, with 12 bases in between. Germline-derived CDR1 and CDR2 are DFQATT and SNEGSKA (reference sequence). The CDR3 has 13 amino acids. The CDR3 here is CSARNPGRETQYF. The CDR3 bases are TGCAGTGCTAGGAACCCAGGCAGAGAGACCCAGTACTTC.

This clonotype was detected only a few times. The gene calls are TRBV3-1 and TRBJ2-3; tentative D call: TRBD2 (6 bases). The CDR3 sequence is 16 residues long. Trimming took off 2 bases at V and 4 bases at J, with 16 bases between the two ends. Germline V gene lookup returns CDR1 LGHDT and CDR2 YNNKEL (reference sequence). The CDR3 sequence is CASSQKIGTLADTQYF. CDR3 nucleotide sequence: TGTGCCAGCAGCCAAAAGATCGGGACTCTCGCAGATACGCAGTATTTT.

The sample holds many counts of this clonotype. V is TRBV21-1 and J is TRBJ2-7. TRBV21-1 is a pseudogene locus. CDR3 length equals 14 residues. The CDR3 reads CASRPKFGSNEQYF. CDR3 bases: TGTGCCAGCAGGCCTAAGTTCGGATCTAACGAGCAGTACTTC.

This clonotype was seen ten or more times. The V and J genes are TRBV2 and TRBJ1-5; no firm D call. The V end was cut by 6 bases, the J end by 4 bases, with 10 bases between. The length of the CDR3 is 13 residues. From germline, CDR1 is SNHLY and CDR2 FYNNEI. DNA of the CDR3: TGTGCCAGCAGCAACACAAGGAATCAGCCCCAGCATTTT. It translates to CASSNTRNQPQHF. Complete variable domain (other parts from reference TRBV2 and TRBJ1-5): EPEVTQTPSHQVTQMGQEVILRCVPISNHLYFYWYRQILGQKVEFLVSFYNNEISEKSEIFDDQFSVERPDGSNFTLKIRSTKLEDSAMYFCASSNTRNQPQHFGDGTRLSIL.

The DNA for the CDR3 is TGTGCCAGCAGTTACTCCGCAAGCACCGAGGGCTACGAGCAGTACTTC. Protein: CASSYSASTEGYEQYF. The chain couples TRBV6-2 or TRBV6-3 to TRBJ2-7; possibly TRBD2 for D (5 bases). CDR1 is MNHEY, CDR2 SVGEGT, per germline. CDR3 length: 16 amino acids. V was cut by 0 bases and J by 3 bases, with 15 bases left in between.

The V and J genes are TRBV5-6 and TRBJ2-7, with 7 nucleotides matching TRBD2. Germline CDR1 and CDR2: SGHDT and YYEEEE. The J segment lost 9 bases and the V segment lost 3 bases, leaving 6 bases of the junction unmatched. This CDR3 comprises 12 residues. The CDR3 reads CASSSGGGGQYF. The CDR3 DNA reads as TGTGCCAGCAGCTCGGGAGGAGGAGGGCAGTACTTC. The full variable domain, with the rest looked up from reference TRBV5-6 and TRBJ2-7, is DAGVTQSPTHLIKTRGQQVTLRCSPKSGHDTVSWYQQALGQGPQFIFQYYEEEERQRGNFPDRFSGHQFPNYSSELNVNALLLGDSALYLCASSSGGGGQYFGPGTRLTVT.

There are a few counts of this clonotype. The V and J genes are TRBV3-1 and TRBJ2-5, with D possibly being TRBD2 (6 bases). Trimming removed 4 bases at V and 5 bases at J, with 14 bases between. Germline CDR1 reads LGHDT; CDR2 reads YNNKEL (reference sequence). The CDR3 extends over 14 amino acids. Here the CDR3 reads CASSRLEGGETQYF. The CDR3 nucleotides are TGTGCCAGCAGCCGACTGGAGGGTGGGGAGACCCAGTACTTC.

The gene calls are TRBV6-1 and TRBJ1-1; 9 nucleotides match TRBD1. This CDR3 has 14 residues. V dropped 6 bases and J dropped 4; count of bases not matched to a gene: 6. Germline CDR1 and CDR2: MNHNS and SASEGT. In nucleotides, the CDR3 is TGTGCCAGCAGCCCGCTGGGACAGGGCACTGAAGCTTTCTTT. Translating gives CASSPLGQGTEAFF.

This chain uses TRBV25-1 with TRBJ2-5; 7 bases align to TRBD1. Germline V gene lookup returns CDR1 MGHDK and CDR2 SYGVNS. This CDR3 spans 11 amino acids. The V gene end was trimmed by 10 bases and the J gene end by 7 bases; junction bases not matched to a gene: 6. This chain's CDR3 is CATDRQGTQYF. The CDR3 region has the DNA TGTGCCACAGACCGACAGGGGACCCAGTACTTC.

This clonotype has a count of ten or more. The CDR3 nucleotides are TGTGCCAGCAACCCAGCGGTGGGGGTGAACACCGGGGAGCTGTTTTTT. The encoded protein is CASNPAVGVNTGELFF. The chain has TRBV12-3 or TRBV12-4 and TRBJ2-2; D may be TRBD1 or TRBD2 (5 bases each). The CDR3 has 16 amino acids. V shed 7 bases and J shed 1 base, with 16 bases lying between them.

This clonotype was detected a few times. The chain is built from TRBV9 and TRBJ2-7; maybe TRBD2 (5 bases). CDR1 is SGDLS and CDR2 is YYNGEE in the germline V gene. The CDR3 runs to 14 residues. Between the trimmed V and J ends, which lost 4 bases and 7 bases, there was a span of 18 bases. CDR3 in DNA: TGTGCCAGCAGCCCGAGGGAGTTCGTACCTGAGCAGTACTTC. It specifies CASSPREFVPEQYF.

This clonotype was counted only a few times. V is TRBV18 and J is TRBJ2-7; no clear D gene. This CDR3 spans 14 amino acids. V lost 6 bases and J lost 2, with 14 bases in between. CDR1 is KGHSH, CDR2 LQKENI, per germline. CDR3 bases: TGTGCCAGCTCCCGCGCCCCCAGCGCCTACGAGCAGTACTTC. Translated: CASSRAPSAYEQYF.

This clonotype was picked up a small number of times. The chain uses TRBV7-8 and TRBJ1-2; 7 bases are a match to TRBD1. The CDR3 has 14 residues. V trimming: 6 bases; J trimming: 0 bases; junction bases outside the gene matches: 4. The germline V gene encodes CDR1 SGHVS and CDR2 FQNEAQ. The CDR3 DNA reads TGTGCCAGCAGTGACAGGGAGCCTAACTATGGCTACACCTTC. The encoded protein is CASSDREPNYGYTF.

This clonotype was counted only a few times. The rearrangement links TRBV4-1 to TRBJ2-7, with D unresolved. CDR1 MGHRA and CDR2 YSYEKL come from the germline V gene. Trimming took off 0 bases at V and 4 bases at J, with 13 bases between the two ends. The CDR3 runs 15 residues. The CDR3 is CASSQDLAARYEQYF. The CDR3 coding sequence is TGCGCCAGCAGCCAAGATCTCGCGGCCCGTTACGAGCAGTACTTC.

This clonotype came up many times. J is TRBJ2-2 and V is TRBV12-3 or TRBV12-4, with 7 bases fitting TRBD1. This CDR3 comprises 14 residues. The V and J ends lost 4 bases and 7 bases, in that order; junction bases with no gene match: 6. Here the CDR3 reads CASSSSAGGGELFF. In DNA, the CDR3 is TGTGCCAGCAGTTCGAGTGCAGGGGGCGGGGAGCTGTTTTTT.

This chain connects TRBV6-5 to TRBJ2-7; D not certain. The CDR3 has 14 residues. CDR1 and CDR2 from the germline V gene are MNHEY and SVGAGI. Between the trimmed V and J ends, which lost 4 bases and 4 bases, there was a span of 14 bases. The CDR3 is CASSSDSSRYEQYF. DNA of the CDR3: TGTGCCAGCAGTTCAGATTCATCCAGGTACGAGCAGTACTTC.

This clonotype was counted between two and nine times. The chain is built from TRBV10-2 and TRBJ2-1, with 12 positions matching TRBD2. The germline V gene has CDR1 WSHSY and CDR2 SAAADI. The CDR3 spans 14 residues. V dropped 6 bases and J dropped 7; count of bases not matched to a gene: 4. This CDR3 reads CASSGLAGKNEQFF. The CDR3 DNA is TGCGCCAGCAGCGGACTAGCGGGAAAAAATGAGCAGTTCTTC.

This clonotype was counted ten times or more. The V gene is TRBV5-1, the J gene TRBJ2-1; tentative D call: TRBD1 (7 bases). V was trimmed by 2 bases and J by 14 bases, leaving 17 bases between them. Germline CDR1 SGHRS, CDR2 YFSETQ. The CDR3 length is 13 residues. The CDR3, as DNA: TGCGCCAGCAGCTTAGGGGGCCCCGGAGGGAAGTTCTTC. Translating gives CASSLGGPGGKFF.

The CDR3 nucleotides are TGTGCCAGCAGCCCGCCTGGGTCTAGCGTAGGAGAGCAGTACTTC. Amino acids: CASSPPGSSVGEQYF. The chain carries TRBV7-9 and TRBJ2-7, with D tentatively TRBD2 (6 bases). Trimming stripped 5 bases from V and 7 bases from J, with 21 bases between. Germline V gene sequence: CDR1 SEHNR, CDR2 FQNEAQ (reference sequence). The CDR3 totals 15 residues.

The chain carries TRBV5-1 and TRBJ2-7, with 8 bases matching TRBD1. V trimming: 4 bases; J trimming: 4 bases; junction bases outside the gene matches: 13. This CDR3 contains 16 residues. The germline gives CDR1 SGHRS, CDR2 YFSETQ. CDR3 residues: CASSGPTGQDTYEQYF. DNA of the CDR3: TGCGCCAGCAGCGGCCCCACGGGACAGGACACTTACGAGCAGTACTTC.

Points on this clonotype: The final CDR3 position lacks the conserved phenylalanine or tryptophan, pointing to a likely read error. The chain is built from TRBV4-3 and TRBJ1-6, with D tentatively TRBD1 (5 bases). The V gene lost 0 bases and the J gene lost 7 bases, with 10 bases spanning the gap. The germline gives CDR1 LGHNA, CDR2 YSLEER. This CDR3 spans 15 amino acids. For the CDR3, the DNA is TGCGCCAGCAGCCAAGATTCCAGGGACAATTCACCCCTCCACGTT. Translated: CASSQDSRDNSPLHV.

Only a few counts were recorded for this clonotype. The V and J genes are TRBV13 and TRBJ2-3; 14 bases map to TRBD2. Germline CDR1 reads PRHDT; CDR2 reads FYEKMQ (reference sequence). The CDR3 runs 18 residues. V was pared by 5 bases and J by 0 bases, with 7 bases of the junction left unmatched. Written as DNA, the CDR3 is TGTGCCAGCAGCCAACGGACTAGCGGGGGGCGTAGCACAGATACGCAGTATTTT. This gives the protein CASSQRTSGGRSTDTQYF.